The 6 T cell receptor beta chains below come from one sample, sequenced in a study of PD-1 blockade in classical Hodgkin lymphoma. The time point was: cycle 4 day 1 (C4D1), after five to seven weeks of nivolumab. Each and every patient relapsed after autologous stem cell transplantation, and patients got differing brentuximab vedotin exposure. Measured with immunoSEQ multiplex PCR; TCRdb has only the in-frame clones, and not every one. The data contain some 13,000 clones, about four fifths of them singletons. The source material was peripheral blood mononuclear cells (PBMCs), sampled before the fourth cycle of nivolumab. The receptors here all came from a human donor with classical Hodgkin lymphoma.

The chain links TRBV4-2 to TRBJ2-7; a possible D gene is TRBD2 (7 bases). The CDR3 totals 18 residues. The germline CDR1 and CDR2 sequences are LGHNA and YNFKEQ. Trimming removed 0 bases from V and 0 bases from J, with 18 bases in between. In DNA, the CDR3 is TGTGCCAGCAGCCAAGAGGGCGGTGGGGGGGCCGCCTCCTACGAGCAGTACTTC. This codes for CASSQEGGGGAASYEQYF.

V gene TRBV7-3 combines with J gene TRBJ1-6; unclear D gene. The ends were cut back, 8 bases at V and 9 bases at J, with 14 bases in the middle. The CDR3 runs to 13 residues. Germline values: CDR1 SGHTA, CDR2 FQGTGA. The CDR3: CASSLDRSSPLHF. CDR3 DNA: TGTGCCAGCTCGTTGGACCGGAGTTCACCCCTCCACTTT.

This rearrangement joins TRBV25-1 to TRBJ1-4; no definite D call. Deletions cut 3 bases from V and 0 bases from J, with 8 bases between. This CDR3 spans 15 amino acids. The V gene's germline CDR1 is MGHDK and CDR2 SYGVNS. The DNA of the CDR3 is TGTGCCAGCAGTGACTCCGGGACAACTAATGAAAAACTGTTTTTT. It codes for CASSDSGTTNEKLFF.

This sequence joins TRBV6-6 and TRBJ1-2; 7 bases match TRBD1. The germline CDR1 and CDR2 sequences are MNHNY and SVGAGI (reference sequence). The CDR3 covers 14 residues. The trim removed 9 bases at V and 3 bases at J, leaving 10 bases unmatched. The CDR3 DNA follows: TGTGCCAGAACAGGGGTCTTTAGGGACTATGGCTACACCTTC. This translates into CARTGVFRDYGYTF.

The genes are TRBV7-3 and TRBJ2-1; D call uncertain. The V end was cut by 5 bases, the J end by 6 bases, with 11 bases between. This CDR3 contains 13 residues. Looked up from germline, CDR1 is SGHTA and CDR2 is FQGTGA. The CDR3 DNA reads as TGTGCCAGCAGCCGCGGTCGGTTCAATGAGCAGTTCTTC. Its protein product is CASSRGRFNEQFF.

This rearrangement joins TRBV14 to TRBJ1-1, with a possible D match to TRBD1 (6 bases). The CDR3 runs to 20 residues. The V gene's germline CDR1 is SGHDN and CDR2 FVKESK. The V end was cut by 3 bases, the J end by 0 bases, with 26 bases between. In DNA, the CDR3 is TGTGCCAGCAGCCACTATACCGGGACACCAAACTGGGGTATGAACACTGAAGCTTTCTTT. Translation gives CASSHYTGTPNWGMNTEAFF.